The clone carrying this T cell receptor beta chain has a handful of counts. Looked up from germline, CDR1 is LNHDA and CDR2 is SQIVND (reference sequence). Trimming pared 6 bases from V and 1 base from J, leaving 13 bases between. The CDR3 is 15 amino acids. The data were produced by immunoSEQ multiplex PCR, yet TCRdb's version contains in-frame clones alone and is incomplete. In the table there are 30,000 to 40,000 clones, around four fifths of which are singletons. The sample originates from a study of blood T cell repertoires in COVID-19. Sample: peripheral blood. The chain couples TRBV19 to TRBJ1-5; D gene unclear. The TCR comes from an elderly man with active or convalescent COVID-19. The CDR3 sequence is CASRFSGSSNQPQHF. The CDR3, as DNA: TGTGCCAGTAGGTTTTCGGGATCCAGCAATCAGCCCCAGCATTTT. Using reference TRBV19 and TRBJ1-5 for the parts outside the CDR3, the full variable domain is DGGITQSPKYLFRKEGQNVTLSCEQNLNHDAMYWYRQDPGQGLRLIYYSQIVNDFQKGDIAEGYSVSREKKESFPLTVTSAQKNPTAFYLCASRFSGSSNQPQHFGDGTRLSIL.